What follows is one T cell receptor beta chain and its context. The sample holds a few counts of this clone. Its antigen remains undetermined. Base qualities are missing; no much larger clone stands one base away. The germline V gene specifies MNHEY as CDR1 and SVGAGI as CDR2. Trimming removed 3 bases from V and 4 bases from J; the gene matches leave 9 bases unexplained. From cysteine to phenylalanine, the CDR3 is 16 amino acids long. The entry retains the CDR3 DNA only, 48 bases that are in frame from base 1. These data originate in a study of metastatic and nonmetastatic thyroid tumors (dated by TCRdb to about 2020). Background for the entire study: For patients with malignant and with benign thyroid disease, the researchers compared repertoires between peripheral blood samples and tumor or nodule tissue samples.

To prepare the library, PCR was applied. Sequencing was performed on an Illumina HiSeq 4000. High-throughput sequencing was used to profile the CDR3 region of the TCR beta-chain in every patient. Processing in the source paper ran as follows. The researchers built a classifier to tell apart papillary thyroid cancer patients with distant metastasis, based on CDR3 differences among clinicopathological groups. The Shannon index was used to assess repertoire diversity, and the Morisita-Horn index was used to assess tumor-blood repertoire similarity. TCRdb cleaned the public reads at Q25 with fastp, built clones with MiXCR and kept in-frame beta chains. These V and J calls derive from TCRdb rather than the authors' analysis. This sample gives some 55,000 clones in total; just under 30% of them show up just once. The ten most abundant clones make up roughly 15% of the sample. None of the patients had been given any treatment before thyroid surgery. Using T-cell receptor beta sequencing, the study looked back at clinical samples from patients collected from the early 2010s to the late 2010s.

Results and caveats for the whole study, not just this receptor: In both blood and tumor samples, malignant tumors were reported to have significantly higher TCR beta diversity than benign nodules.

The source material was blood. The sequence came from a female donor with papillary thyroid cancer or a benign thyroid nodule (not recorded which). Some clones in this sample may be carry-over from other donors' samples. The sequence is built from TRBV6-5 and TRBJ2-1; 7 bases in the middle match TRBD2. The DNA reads TGTGCCAGCAGTTATAACGCGGGGGAGCCTTACAATGAGCAGTTCTTC. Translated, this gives CASSYNAGEPYNEQFF.